This T cell receptor (beta chain) was sequenced for a study of vaccination and CD4 T cells after COVID-19. The overall study: Overlapping peptides covering the spike proteins of SARS-CoV-2, HCoV-NL63, HCoV-OC43 and HCoV-229E were added to stimulate cells.

This CDR3 spans 11 amino acids. Germline CDR1 and CDR2: DFQATT and SNEGSKA (reference sequence). Overall study findings and caveats: Analysis covered relatively few convalescent patients and lacked any early post-infection timepoints. 304 of 307 vaccine-specific clones from convalescent patients were spike mono-reactive. The median count of SARS-CoV-2-reactive clonotypes rose from 21 to 38, not significantly.

CD4+ T cells that had been cultured provided DNA sequenced with the Oncomine TCR Beta short-read assay. TCRdb re-called the PCR reads through MiXCR, storing one row per CDR3 protein. The sample records 8,400 or so distinct CDR3 sequences, 65% to 80% being singletons. Treatment in this sample: approximately nine-day PBMC culture with coronavirus spike peptide pools or control peptides (ViraFEST assay). There are a few counts of this clonotype. Its specificity is not known. The sequencing sample was made of CD4+ T cells from blood, cultured in vitro. The receptor's source is a human donor who had recovered from COVID-19. J is TRBJ1-1 and V is TRBV20-1; a possible D gene is TRBD1 (5 bases). In DNA form, the CDR3 reads TGCAGCGCAGGGCAGGCGGGGGTAGCTTTCTTT. Protein product: CSAGQAGVAFF.